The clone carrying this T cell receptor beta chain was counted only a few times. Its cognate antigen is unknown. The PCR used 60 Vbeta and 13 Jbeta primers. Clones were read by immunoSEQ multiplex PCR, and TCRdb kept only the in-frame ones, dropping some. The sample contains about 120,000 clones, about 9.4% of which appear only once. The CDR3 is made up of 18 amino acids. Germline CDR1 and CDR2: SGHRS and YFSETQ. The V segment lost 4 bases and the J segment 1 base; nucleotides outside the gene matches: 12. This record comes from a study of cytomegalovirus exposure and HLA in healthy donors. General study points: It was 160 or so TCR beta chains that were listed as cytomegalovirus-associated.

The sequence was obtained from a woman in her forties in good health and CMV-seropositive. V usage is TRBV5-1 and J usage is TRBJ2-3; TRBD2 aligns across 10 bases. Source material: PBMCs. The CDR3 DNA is TGCGCCAGCAGCCCTTGGGGGGGCGGACTAGCGGGCACAGATACGCAGTATTTT. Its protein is CASSPWGGGLAGTDTQYF.